The entry that follows covers one T cell receptor beta chain sequence. Its antigen is not yet known. No qualities accompany the bases; no much larger clone lies one base away. The library was produced with 5' RACE. The listed sequencing device is Illumina HiSeq 2500. A second PCR of roughly 6 to 12 cycles was performed with a sample-barcoded 5' primer and a J-beta primer mix. Each TCR beta cDNA molecule received a unique molecular identifier from a template-switch 5' adaptor carrying 12 random nucleotides. Each sample yielded at least 3 million CDR3-containing paired-end reads. First-strand cDNA synthesis was performed from all RNA using the Mint cDNA synthesis kit, with priming by a TRBC-specific oligonucleotide. After uracil-DNA glycosylase treatment, a first 18-cycle PCR used universal primers M1SS and BC2_uni_R on all cDNA. The paper's data handling went like this. For normalization, 1 million high-quality reads, each with a distinct molecular identifier, were randomly selected from each sample. Instead of being binned into consensus sequences, reads with shared molecular identifiers were discarded. MiTCR, set to a Q25 quality threshold and the strictest error-elimination algorithm, was used for CDR3 identification, clonotype clustering and error correction. A nonparametric unseen species model with Euler transformation was used to estimate a lower bound on total TCR beta diversity. TCRdb itself trimmed the public reads at Q25 with fastp, ran MiXCR and retained productive beta chains. Each CDR3 protein appears once, grouped with its most common genes and DNA. TCRdb's processing, not the authors' own work, is the source of the V and J calls. Within this sample are 1.5 million to 2 million distinct CDR3 sequences, with almost 35% of them counted one time only. Approximately 11% of the sample lies in the top ten.

The data originate from a study of blood T cells in healthy people across ages (dated by TCRdb to about 2015). Turning to the overall study: In model experiments, template switching captured roughly one uniquely barcoded TCR beta cDNA molecule for every two T cells. The study measured age-related changes in TCR beta repertoire diversity using deep sequencing normalized with unique cDNA molecular identifiers. To avoid experimental bias, donors of different ages were spread randomly across the sequencing lanes. The donors were split into four age groups: young (average 16 years), middle-aged (about 40), aged (more than 60) and long-lived (under 90). For two donors (one aged 18 to 30 and one aged 80 or older), the study analyzed two additional independent replicas of 1 million unique cDNA reads from the same blood draw. Results and caveats for the whole study, not just this receptor: Compared with the aged group, the long-lived group had more naive CD4+ T cells, fewer expanded clones and increased TCR diversity, suggesting age selection. Total diversity estimates from one million sequenced T cells were considered lower bounds and underestimates. Bulk unsorted PBMC profiling prevented conclusive comparison of naive and antigen-experienced compartments. As age increased, observed TCR beta diversity per million T cells dropped in a roughly linear way, and a significant reduction was already evident by age 40. There was a strong correlation between observed TCR beta diversity and the percentage of naive T cells measured by flow cytometry. Because donor CMV infection status was unknown, age-related changes in expanded clonotypes were potentially confounded.

Systemically healthy Caucasian individuals from Russia, approximately 39 in total and aged about 6 to 90 years, were included as donors. About 9.1 milliliters of peripheral blood were collected from each donor into EDTA-treated Vacutainer tubes. PBMCs were isolated by Ficoll-Paque density-gradient centrifugation, with at least 6.5 million obtained per sample. Total RNA was extracted from PBMCs with Trizol reagent, with at least 5 micrograms obtained per sample. The percentages of naive CD45RAhigh/CD27high T cells were determined by flow cytometry on a PBMC aliquot from every donor. Sequenced: blood. The receptor was isolated from a young woman in good health.

The encoded CDR3 is CASVGVYSYEQYF. The nucleotide sequence is given as TGTGCCAGCGTCGGGGTCTACTCCTACGAGCAGTACTTC. The rearrangement combines TRBV7-8 with TRBJ2-7, and possibly TRBD2, on 5 matching bases. Taken from the germline V gene, the CDR1 and CDR2 loops are SGHVS and FQNEAQ. V sheds 8 bases and J sheds 0 bases, leaving 11 bases between their ends. There are 13 amino acids in the CDR3, from cysteine to phenylalanine inclusive. Only CDR3 DNA is held: 39 bases, read in frame from base 1.